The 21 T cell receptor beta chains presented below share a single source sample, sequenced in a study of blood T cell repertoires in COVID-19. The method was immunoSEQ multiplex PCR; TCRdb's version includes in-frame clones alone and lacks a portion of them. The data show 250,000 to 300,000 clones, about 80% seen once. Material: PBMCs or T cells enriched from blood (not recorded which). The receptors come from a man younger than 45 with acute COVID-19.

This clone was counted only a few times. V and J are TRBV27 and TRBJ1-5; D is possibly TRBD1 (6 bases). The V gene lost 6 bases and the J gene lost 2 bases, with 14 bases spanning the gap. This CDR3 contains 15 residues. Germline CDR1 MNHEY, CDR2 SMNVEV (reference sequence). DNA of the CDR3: TGTGCCAGCAGCGAGGGACACTCGGGCAATCAGCCCCAGCATTTT. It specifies CASSEGHSGNQPQHF.

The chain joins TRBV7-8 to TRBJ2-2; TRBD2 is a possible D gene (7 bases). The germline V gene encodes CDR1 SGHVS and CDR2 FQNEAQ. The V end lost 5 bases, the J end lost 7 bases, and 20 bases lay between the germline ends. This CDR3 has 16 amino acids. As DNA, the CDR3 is TGTGCCAGCAGCCCGAACGGGGGGCTCCCTTTCGGGGAGCTGTTTTTT. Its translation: CASSPNGGLPFGELFF.

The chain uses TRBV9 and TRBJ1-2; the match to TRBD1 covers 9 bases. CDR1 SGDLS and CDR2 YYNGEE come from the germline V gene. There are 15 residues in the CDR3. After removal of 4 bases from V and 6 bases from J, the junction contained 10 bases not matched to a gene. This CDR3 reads CASSFHPGTGNGYTF. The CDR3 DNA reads TGTGCCAGCAGCTTTCATCCCGGGACAGGGAATGGCTACACCTTC.

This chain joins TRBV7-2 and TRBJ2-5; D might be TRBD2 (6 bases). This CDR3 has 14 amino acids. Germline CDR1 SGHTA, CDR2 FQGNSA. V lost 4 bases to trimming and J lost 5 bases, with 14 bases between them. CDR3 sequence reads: CASSWAGSGETQYF. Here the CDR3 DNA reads TGTGCCAGCAGCTGGGCGGGGTCAGGCGAGACCCAGTACTTC. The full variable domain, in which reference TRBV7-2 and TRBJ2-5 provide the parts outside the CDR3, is GAGVSQSPSNKVTEKGKDVELRCDPISGHTALYWYRQSLGQGLEFLIYFQGNSAPDKSGLPSDRFSAERTGGSVSTLTIQRTQQEDSAVYLCASSWAGSGETQYFGPGTRLLVL.

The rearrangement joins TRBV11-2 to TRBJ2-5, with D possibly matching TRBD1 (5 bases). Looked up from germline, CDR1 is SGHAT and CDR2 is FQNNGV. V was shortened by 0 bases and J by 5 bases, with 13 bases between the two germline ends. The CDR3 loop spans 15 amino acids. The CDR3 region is CASSLDQGTGETQYF. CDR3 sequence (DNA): TGTGCCAGCAGCTTAGATCAGGGTACTGGGGAGACCCAGTACTTC.

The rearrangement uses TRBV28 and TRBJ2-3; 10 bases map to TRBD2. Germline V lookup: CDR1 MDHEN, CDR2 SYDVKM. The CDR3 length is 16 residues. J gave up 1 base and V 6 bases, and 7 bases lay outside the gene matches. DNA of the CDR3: TGTGCCAGCAGGCGAATACTAGCGGGGCGCACAGATACGCAGTATTTT. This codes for CASRRILAGRTDTQYF.

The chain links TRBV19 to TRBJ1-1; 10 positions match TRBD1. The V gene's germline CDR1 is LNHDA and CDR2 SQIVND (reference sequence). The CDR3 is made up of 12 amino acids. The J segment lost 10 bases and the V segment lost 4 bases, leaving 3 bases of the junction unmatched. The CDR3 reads CASSTRTGGAFF. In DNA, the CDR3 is TGTGCCAGTAGTACCAGGACAGGGGGAGCTTTCTTT. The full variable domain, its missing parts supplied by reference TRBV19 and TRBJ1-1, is DGGITQSPKYLFRKEGQNVTLSCEQNLNHDAMYWYRQDPGQGLRLIYYSQIVNDFQKGDIAEGYSVSREKKESFPLTVTSAQKNPTAFYLCASSTRTGGAFFGQGTRLTVV.

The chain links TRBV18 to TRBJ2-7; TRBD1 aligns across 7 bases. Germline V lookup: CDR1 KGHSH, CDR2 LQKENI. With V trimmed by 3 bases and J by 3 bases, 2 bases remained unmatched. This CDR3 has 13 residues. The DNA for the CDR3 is TGTGCCAGCTCACCGGACAGGAGCTACGAGCAGTACGTC. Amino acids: CASSPDRSYEQYV.

In DNA form, the CDR3 reads TGTGCCAGCAGGGTACAGGGGTCGGTATATAATTCACCCCTCCACTTT. Translated, it gives CASRVQGSVYNSPLHF. V gene TRBV5-5 combines with J gene TRBJ1-6, with 7 bases matching TRBD1. In germline, CDR1 is SGHKS, CDR2 YYEKEE (reference sequence). The V segment lost 5 bases and the J segment 4 bases; nucleotides outside the gene matches: 9. This CDR3 has 16 amino acids.

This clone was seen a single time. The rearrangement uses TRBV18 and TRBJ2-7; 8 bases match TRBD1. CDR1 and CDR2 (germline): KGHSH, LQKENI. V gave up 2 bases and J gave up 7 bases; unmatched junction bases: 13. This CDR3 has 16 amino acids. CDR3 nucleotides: TGTGCCAGCTCACCAACAGTCACTCAGGGGGCTGGGGAGCAGTACGTC. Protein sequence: CASSPTVTQGAGEQYV.

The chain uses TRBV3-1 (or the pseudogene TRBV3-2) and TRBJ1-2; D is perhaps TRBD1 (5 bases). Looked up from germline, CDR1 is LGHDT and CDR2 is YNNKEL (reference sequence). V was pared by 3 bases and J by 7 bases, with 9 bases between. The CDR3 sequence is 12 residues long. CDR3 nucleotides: TGTGCCAGCAGCCAGGCGGGACCTGGCTACACCTTC. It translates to CASSQAGPGYTF.

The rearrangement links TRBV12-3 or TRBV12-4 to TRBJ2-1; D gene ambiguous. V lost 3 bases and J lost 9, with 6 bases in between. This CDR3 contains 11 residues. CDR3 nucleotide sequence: TGTGCCAGCAGTTTCCCGGGTGAGCAGTTCTTC. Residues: CASSFPGEQFF.

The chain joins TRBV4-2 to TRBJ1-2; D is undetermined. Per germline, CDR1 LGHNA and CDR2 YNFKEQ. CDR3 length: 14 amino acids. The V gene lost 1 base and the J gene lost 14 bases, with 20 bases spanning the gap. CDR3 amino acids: CASSQVFGDLSGTF. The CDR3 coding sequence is TGTGCCAGCAGCCAAGTATTCGGAGATCTGTCGGGTACCTTC.

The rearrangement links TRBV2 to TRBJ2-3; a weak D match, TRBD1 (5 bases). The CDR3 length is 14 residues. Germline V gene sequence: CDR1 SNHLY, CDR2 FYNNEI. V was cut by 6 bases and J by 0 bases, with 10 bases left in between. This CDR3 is CASSETDSTDTQYF. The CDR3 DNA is TGTGCCAGCAGCGAGACAGACAGCACAGATACGCAGTATTTT.

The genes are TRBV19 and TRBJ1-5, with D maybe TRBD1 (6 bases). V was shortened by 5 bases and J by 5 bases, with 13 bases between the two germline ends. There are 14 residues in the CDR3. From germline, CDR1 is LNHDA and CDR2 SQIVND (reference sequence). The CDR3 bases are TGTGCCAGTAGTCCCGGACAGCTCTATCAGCCCCAGCATTTT. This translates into CASSPGQLYQPQHF.

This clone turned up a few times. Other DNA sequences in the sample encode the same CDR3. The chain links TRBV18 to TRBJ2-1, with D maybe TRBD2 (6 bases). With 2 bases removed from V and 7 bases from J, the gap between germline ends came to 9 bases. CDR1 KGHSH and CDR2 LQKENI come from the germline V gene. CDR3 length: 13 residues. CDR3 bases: TGTGCCAGCTCACCAGTCGGGGGAAATGAGCAGTTCTTC. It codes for CASSPVGGNEQFF. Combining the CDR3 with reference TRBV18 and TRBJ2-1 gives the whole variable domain NAGVMQNPRHLVRRRGQEARLRCSPMKGHSHVYWYRQLPEEGLKFMVYLQKENIIDESGMPKERFSAEFPKEGPSILRIQQVVRGDSAAYFCASSPVGGNEQFFGPGTRLTVL.

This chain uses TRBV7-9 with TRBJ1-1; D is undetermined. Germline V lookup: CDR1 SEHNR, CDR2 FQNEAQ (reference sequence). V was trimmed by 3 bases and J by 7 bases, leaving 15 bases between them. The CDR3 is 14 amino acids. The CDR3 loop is CASSLLEFHNEAFF. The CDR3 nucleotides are TGTGCCAGCAGCTTGCTAGAGTTCCATAATGAAGCTTTCTTT.

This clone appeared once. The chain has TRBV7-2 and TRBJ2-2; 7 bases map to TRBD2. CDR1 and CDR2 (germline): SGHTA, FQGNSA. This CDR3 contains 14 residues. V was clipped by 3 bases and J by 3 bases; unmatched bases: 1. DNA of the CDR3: TGTGCCAGCAGCTTCGGGGGGTACACCGGGGAGCTGTTTTTT. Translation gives CASSFGGYTGELFF.

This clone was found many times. CDR3 residues: CASSLQYGGGYNEQFF. The CDR3 DNA reads as TGCGCCAGCAGCTTGCAGTACGGGGGTGGTTACAATGAGCAGTTCTTC. The chain uses TRBV5-1 and TRBJ2-1, with a tentative D call TRBD2 (6 bases). Trimming took off 1 base at V and 4 bases at J, with 15 bases between the two ends. The CDR3 extends over 16 amino acids. Germline CDR1 reads SGHRS; CDR2 reads YFSETQ.

CDR3 bases: TGTGCCAGCAGCCAAAATAGCGGGAAGAACACCGGGGAGCTGTTTTTT. As protein: CASSQNSGKNTGELFF. The chain uses TRBV5-4 and TRBJ2-2; 8 nucleotides align to TRBD2. The CDR3 length is 16 residues. Germline V lookup: CDR1 SGHNT, CDR2 YYREEE (reference sequence). J was trimmed by 1 base and V by 4 bases; bases with no gene match: 6.

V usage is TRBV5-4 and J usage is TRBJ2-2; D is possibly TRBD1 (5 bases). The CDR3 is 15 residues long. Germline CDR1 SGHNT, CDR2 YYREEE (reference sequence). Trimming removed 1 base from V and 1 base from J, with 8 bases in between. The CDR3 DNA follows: TGTGCCAGCAGCTTGATTACAGGGAACACCGGGGAGCTGTTTTTT. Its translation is CASSLITGNTGELFF.